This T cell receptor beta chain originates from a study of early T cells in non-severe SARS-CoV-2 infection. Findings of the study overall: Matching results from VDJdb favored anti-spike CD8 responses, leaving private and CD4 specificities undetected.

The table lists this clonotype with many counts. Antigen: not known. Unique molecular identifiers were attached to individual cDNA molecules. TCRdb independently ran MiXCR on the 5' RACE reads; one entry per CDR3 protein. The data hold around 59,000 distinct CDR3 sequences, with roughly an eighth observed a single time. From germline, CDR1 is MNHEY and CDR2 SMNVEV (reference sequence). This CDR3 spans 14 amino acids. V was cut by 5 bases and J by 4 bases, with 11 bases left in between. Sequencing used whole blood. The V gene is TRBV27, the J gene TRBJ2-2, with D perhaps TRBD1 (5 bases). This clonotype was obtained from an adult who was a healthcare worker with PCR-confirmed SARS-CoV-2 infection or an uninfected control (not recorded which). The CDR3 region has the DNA TGTGCCAGCAGTGCCCTGACAGTCACCGGGGAGCTGTTTTTT. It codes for CASSALTVTGELFF.